Described below is a single T cell receptor (beta chain) sequence and its context. What this receptor recognizes is not known. Base quality data are lacking; no much larger clone is found one base away. This sample was included in a study of radiotherapy plus CTLA-4 blockade in lung cancer (dated by TCRdb to 2017 to 2018). In the study overall: Among the enrolled patients, about 19% had an objective response, and less than 40% reached disease control. Paper-wide results and their limitations: Increased serum interferon-beta after radiation, together with early dynamic changes in blood T cell clones, were reported to be the strongest predictors of response. TCR clones derived from tumors expanded in peripheral blood after treatment with radiotherapy and ipilimumab.

The study tested focal radiation therapy combined with CTLA-4 blockade (ipilimumab) in patients with chemo-refractory metastatic non-small-cell lung cancer. The library was produced with the immunoSEQ multiplex PCR assay. In TCRdb, the immuneACCESS table is reduced to in-frame sequences with V and J assigned. These tables do not hold every clone; where another copy was compared, an unresolved V gene accounts for under half, and the others remain unexplained. This sample is represented by about 45,000 clones; roughly 76% of them were singletons. Approximately 8% of the sample lies in the top ten. CDR1 and CDR2 were assigned from the germline V gene as SGHAT and FQNNGV. Trimming costs V 2 bases and J 1 base, and their ends lie 17 bases apart. Including the terminal cysteine and phenylalanine, the CDR3 comprises 17 residues. The only DNA kept is the CDR3, 51 bases in frame from the first base.

Specimen: peripheral blood, collected from a patient treated with radiotherapy plus ipilimumab. This sequence originates from a human donor with non-small cell lung cancer who had stable disease on radiotherapy plus ipilimumab. The sequence is built from TRBV11-2 and TRBJ1-2; the D segment could be TRBD1, given 5 matching bases. The CDR3 reads CASSLFSGDRFNYGYTF. The bases read TGTGCCAGCAGCTTATTTTCGGGGGACCGTTTTAACTATGGCTACACCTTC. The entire variable domain, with the stretches around the CDR3 drawn from the reference TRBV11-2 and TRBJ1-2 proteins, is EAGVAQSPRYKIIEKRQSVAFWCNPISGHATLYWYQQILGQGPKLLIQFQNNGVVDDSQLPKDRFSAERLKGVDSTLKIQPAKLEDSAVYLCASSLFSGDRFNYGYTFGSGTRLTVV.